Presented here are 9 T cell receptor beta chains from one specimen sequenced in a study of cytomegalovirus exposure and HLA in healthy donors. The PCR employed 60 Vbeta primers together with 13 Jbeta primers. Libraries were prepared by immunoSEQ multiplex PCR; TCRdb keeps only in-frame clonotypes and omits some of them. The sample includes some 120,000 clones, 77% of them seen just once. The sample was PBMCs. All receptors come from a human donor in good health.

The genes are TRBV28 and TRBJ2-6; 13 bases agree with TRBD2. Germline V lookup: CDR1 MDHEN, CDR2 SYDVKM. There are 18 residues in the CDR3. J lost 5 bases, V lost 6 bases, and 10 bases had no gene match. This chain's CDR3 is CASRGGGLAGERANVLTF. The CDR3 coding sequence is TGTGCCAGCAGGGGTGGCGGACTAGCGGGAGAGCGGGCCAACGTCCTGACTTTC.

V gene TRBV5-1 combines with J gene TRBJ2-1, with 10 nucleotides matching TRBD2. CDR3 length: 16 residues. Germline V gene sequence: CDR1 SGHRS, CDR2 YFSETQ. Trimming removed 7 bases from V and 2 bases from J; junction bases left unmatched: 9. The CDR3 is CASSEVAGGTYNEQFF. The CDR3, as DNA: TGCGCCAGCTCGGAGGTAGCGGGGGGCACCTACAATGAGCAGTTCTTC.

The CDR3 coding sequence is TGTGCCAGTAGTATTACCGGGTTGAGCTCCTACAATGAGCAGTTCTTC. This sequence encodes CASSITGLSSYNEQFF. The chain is built from TRBV19 and TRBJ2-1, with D uncertain. Germline CDR1 is LNHDA and CDR2 is SQIVND (reference sequence). V was pared by 3 bases and J by 0 bases, with 12 bases between. The CDR3 has 16 amino acids. The complete variable domain, with remaining parts taken from reference TRBV19 and TRBJ2-1, reads DGGITQSPKYLFRKEGQNVTLSCEQNLNHDAMYWYRQDPGQGLRLIYYSQIVNDFQKGDIAEGYSVSREKKESFPLTVTSAQKNPTAFYLCASSITGLSSYNEQFFGPGTRLTVL.

This clone was detected once. The chain is built from TRBV28 and TRBJ1-2, with TRBD1 matching 10 bases. CDR1 is MDHEN, CDR2 SYDVKM, per germline. This CDR3 region has 13 residues. Losses at the gene ends were 4 bases for V and 7 bases for J; bases not matched to a gene: 3. CDR3 DNA sequence: TGTGCCAGCAGTTCCGGGACAGGGGCTGGCTACACCTTC. Protein sequence: CASSSGTGAGYTF.

The J gene is TRBJ1-2, the V gene TRBV6-4, with 7 bases identical to TRBD1. The CDR3 spans 14 residues. The trim removed 6 bases at V and 6 bases at J, leaving 10 bases unmatched. Germline lookup yields CDR1 MRHNA and CDR2 SNTAGT. The CDR3 spells CASSQGGGGDGYTF. The CDR3 DNA reads TGTGCCAGCAGCCAAGGAGGGGGCGGGGATGGCTACACCTTC.

The chain uses TRBV6-1 and TRBJ2-3; 7 bases agree with TRBD2. The CDR3 loop spans 15 amino acids. Germline lookup yields CDR1 MNHNS and CDR2 SASEGT. J was trimmed by 0 bases and V by 0 bases; bases with no gene match: 0. For the CDR3, the DNA is TGTGCCAGCAGTGAAGCTAGCGGGAGCACAGATACGCAGTATTTT. Protein: CASSEASGSTDTQYF.

This chain joins TRBV19 and TRBJ1-2; D is unclear. The germline CDR1 and CDR2 sequences are LNHDA and SQIVND (reference sequence). The CDR3 is made up of 13 amino acids. V was cut by 2 bases and J by 3 bases, with 7 bases left in between. This chain's CDR3 is CASSITRYYGYTF. CDR3 DNA sequence: TGTGCCAGTAGTATAACCCGGTACTATGGCTACACCTTC.

Only one count was recorded for this clone. V is TRBV27 and J is TRBJ2-7, with 12 bases fitting TRBD1. V was clipped by 6 bases and J by 7 bases; unmatched bases: 7. The germline V gene has CDR1 MNHEY and CDR2 SMNVEV (reference sequence). The CDR3 loop spans 14 amino acids. CDR3 DNA: TGTGCCAGCAGCCCCGGGACAGGGGGCTTAGAGCAGTACTTC. Translation: CASSPGTGGLEQYF.

The V and J genes are TRBV5-1 and TRBJ1-2; D perhaps matches TRBD1 (5 bases). The CDR3 contains 14 residues. The V gene lost 4 bases and the J gene lost 2 bases, with 12 bases spanning the gap. Germline-derived CDR1 and CDR2 are SGHRS and YFSETQ. The CDR3 region has the DNA TGCGCCAGCAGCCCTGGGGGGGAAAACTATGGCTACACCTTC. This sequence encodes CASSPGGENYGYTF.